The present TCR beta chain was sequenced within a study of blood T cell repertoires in COVID-19. Across the whole study: Acute-phase and convalescent COVID-19 samples originated in the United States, Italy and Spain. From T cells, B-cell-depleted T cells, or PBMCs came the material, which was cDNA or gDNA.

Original processing notes: Amplification of reference gene primers was used by the study to estimate nucleated cell counts. Only in-frame clones appear in the TCRdb table, and some are missing; sequencing was by immunoSEQ multiplex PCR. That table supplies the V and J calls and clone size; D and trimming were determined from the DNA. The sample shows approximately 45,000 clones, 80% to 90% of them seen only once. This CDR3 has 13 residues. V gave up 0 bases and J gave up 3 bases, with 6 bases separating them. In germline, CDR1 is LNHNV, CDR2 YYDKDF (reference sequence). The TCR originated in a human donor in a cohort sampled during active COVID-19. Sequenced sample: peripheral blood. This chain connects TRBV15 to TRBJ2-7; tentative D call: TRBD2 (5 bases). DNA for the CDR3: TGTGCCACCAGCAGAGATCGGGACTACGAGCAGTACTTC. It yields the protein CATSRDRDYEQYF.